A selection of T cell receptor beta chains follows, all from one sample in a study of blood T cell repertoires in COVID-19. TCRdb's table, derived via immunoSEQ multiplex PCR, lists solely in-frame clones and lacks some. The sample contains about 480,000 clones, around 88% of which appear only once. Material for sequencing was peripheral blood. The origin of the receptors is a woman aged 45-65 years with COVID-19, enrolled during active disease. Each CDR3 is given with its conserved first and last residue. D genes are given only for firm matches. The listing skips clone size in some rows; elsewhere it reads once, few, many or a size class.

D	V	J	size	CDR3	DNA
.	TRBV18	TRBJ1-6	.	CASSPTQLSGSYNSPLHF	TGTGCCAGCTCACCCACACAGCTCTCTGGGTCCTATAATTCACCCCTCCACTTT
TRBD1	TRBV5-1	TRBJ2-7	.	CASSFRDRGYEQYF	TGCGCCAGCAGCTTCCGGGACAGGGGCTACGAGCAGTACTTC
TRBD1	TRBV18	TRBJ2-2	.	CASSPTGTGVTGELFF	TGTGCCAGCTCACCTACCGGGACAGGGGTCACCGGGGAGCTGTTTTTT
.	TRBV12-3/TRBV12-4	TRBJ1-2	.	CASSSLGGYTF	TGTGCCAGCAGTTCCCTCGGTGGCTACACCTTC
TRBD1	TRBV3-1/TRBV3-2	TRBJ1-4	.	CASSPASGGINEKLFF	TGTGCCAGCAGCCCCGCTTCAGGGGGCATAAATGAAAAACTGTTTTTT
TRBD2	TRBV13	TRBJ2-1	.	CASRPTSGGPSYNEQFF	TGTGCCAGCAGACCTACTAGCGGGGGGCCCTCCTACAATGAGCAGTTCTTC
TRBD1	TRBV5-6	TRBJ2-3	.	CASSSGTGYSDTQYF	TGTGCCAGCAGCAGCGGGACAGGGTATTCGGATACGCAGTATTTT
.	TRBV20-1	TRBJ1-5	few	CSASGQGPNQPQHF	TGCAGTGCTAGTGGGCAGGGGCCCAATCAGCCCCAGCATTTT
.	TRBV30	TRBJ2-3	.	CAWRPGLPSDTQYF	TGTGCCTGGAGACCAGGCCTCCCGAGCGATACGCAGTATTTT
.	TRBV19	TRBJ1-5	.	CASSIDWQGYSNQPQHF	TGTGCCAGTAGTATAGATTGGCAGGGGTATAGCAATCAGCCCCAGCATTTT
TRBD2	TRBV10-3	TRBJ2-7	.	CAISVERGPYEQYF	TGTGCCATCAGTGTAGAGCGGGGACCTTACGAGCAGTACTTC
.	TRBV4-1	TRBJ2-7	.	CASSQEKIGAAYYEQYF	TGCGCCAGCAGCCAAGAAAAGATAGGAGCGGCTTACTACGAGCAGTACTTC
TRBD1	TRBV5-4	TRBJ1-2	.	CASSLQGAGGYTF	TGTGCCAGCAGCTTACAGGGGGCTGGGGGCTACACCTTC
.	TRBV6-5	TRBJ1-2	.	CASSNRGINSYGYTF	TGTGCCAGCAGTAACCGGGGTATCAATTCGTATGGCTACACCTTC
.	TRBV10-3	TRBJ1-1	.	CAISEPATVEAFF	TGTGCCATCAGTGAGCCAGCGACAGTTGAAGCTTTCTTT
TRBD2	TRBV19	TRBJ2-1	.	CASSTGLAKYNEQFF	TGTGCCAGTAGTACAGGACTAGCGAAGTACAATGAGCAGTTCTTC
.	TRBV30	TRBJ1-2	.	CAWSADLRNYGYTF	TGTGCCTGGAGTGCCGATCTACGTAACTATGGCTACACCTTC
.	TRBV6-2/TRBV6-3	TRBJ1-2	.	CASSTGTTRGGYTF	TGTGCCAGCAGTACTGGGACAACAAGGGGTGGCTACACCTTC